Listed below are T cell receptor beta chains from one sample, sequenced in a study of technical replicates of blood from a handful of donors. Clones were read by immunoSEQ multiplex PCR, and TCRdb kept only the in-frame ones, dropping some. In the table there are 84,000 or so clones, around 94% of which are singletons. Sequencing was performed on T cells isolated from PBMCs. The receptors were gathered from a human donor in good health. CDR3s include the opening cysteine and the closing phenylalanine or tryptophan. The D gene is left open where the match is weak.

J: TRBJ2-1; D: NA; V: TRBV2; DNA: TGTGCCAGCGCGAGGGGGGGATTCAATGAGCAGTTCTTC; CDR3: CASARGGFNEQFF
J: TRBJ2-1; D: TRBD2; V: TRBV6-4; DNA: TGTGCCAGCAGTGGGAAGCCGGGACTAGCAATCTATGAGCAGTTCTTC; CDR3: CASSGKPGLAIYEQFF
J: TRBJ1-1; D: NA; V: TRBV28; DNA: TGTGCCAGCAGGGGAGCCACTGAAGCTTTCTTT; CDR3: CASRGATEAFF
J: TRBJ1-2; D: NA; V: TRBV19; DNA: TGTGCCAGTAGTACGAAACAGGGACCTAACTATGGCTACACCTTC; CDR3: CASSTKQGPNYGYTF
J: TRBJ2-7; D: TRBD1; V: TRBV6-1; DNA: TGTGCCAGCAGTCTTCCGACAGGGAGCAGCGAGCAGTACTTC; CDR3: CASSLPTGSSEQYF
J: TRBJ1-2; D: NA; V: TRBV5-3; DNA: TGTGCCAGAAGCTTACGAGCCAAGATCCTTAGGGGCTATGGCTACACCTTC; CDR3: CARSLRAKILRGYGYTF
J: TRBJ2-1; D: NA; V: TRBV28; DNA: TGTGCCAGCAGGGGAATAGGGGAGGCCTACAATGAGCAGTTCTTC; CDR3: CASRGIGEAYNEQFF
J: TRBJ1-6; D: TRBD1; V: TRBV14; DNA: TGTGCCAGCAGCCCGACAGGGGTAACCTATTCACCCCTCCACTTT; CDR3: CASSPTGVTYSPLHF
J: TRBJ2-7; D: TRBD2; V: TRBV7-6; DNA: TGTGCCAGCAGTCGAACTAGCGGGGGGGCCCACGAGCAGTACTTC; CDR3: CASSRTSGGAHEQYF
J: TRBJ2-1; D: NA; V: TRBV5-1; DNA: TGCGCCAGCAGCTTACTAGAGAAGGGCTCCTACAATGAGCAGTTCTTC; CDR3: CASSLLEKGSYNEQFF